Sequencing of this TCR beta chain was carried out in a study of cytomegalovirus exposure and HLA in healthy donors. Overall study context: It was reported in a later analysis that the same platform had been used for the 120 or so validation repertoires as for the approximately 670 first-cohort repertoires.

Germline lookup yields CDR1 SGHAT and CDR2 FQDESV (reference sequence). The CDR3 is made up of 16 amino acids. The junction had 4 bases not matched to a gene; V was cut back by 3 bases and J by 3 bases. Study-wide results and limits: Both high specificity and high sensitivity reportedly marked the classifier's diagnosis of cytomegalovirus status. Overall, 164 TCR beta chains were annotated as cytomegalovirus-associated.

Profiled with immunoSEQ multiplex PCR; TCRdb holds only in-frame clones, not every one. The sample yields roughly 120,000 clones, about 91% seen once. On this clone itself: Its specificity is not known.

Sequenced: PBMCs. The chain uses TRBV11-1 and TRBJ2-2; 10 bases map to TRBD2. This receptor was identified in a man aged 18 to 30 in good health and CMV-seronegative. The CDR3 region is CASSLELAGHTGELFF. CDR3 nucleotides: TGTGCCAGCAGCTTGGAACTAGCGGGACACACCGGGGAGCTGTTTTTT.